The 4 T cell receptor beta chains reported below all come from one sample, sequenced in a study of radiation and T cells in renal cell carcinoma. The method was immunoSEQ multiplex PCR; TCRdb's version includes in-frame clones alone and lacks a portion of them. The sample has 87,000 or so clones, 65% to 90% seen once; the top ten hold under 9.5%. As to time point: baseline pretreatment blood. Regarding treatment: 15 Gy SBRT to primary tumor, nephrectomy 4 weeks later. The starting material was blood, obtained from a patient whose treatment included radiotherapy and nephrectomy. The origin of the receptors is a man between 50 and 59 years old with renal cell carcinoma.

The V and J genes are TRBV10-1 and TRBJ2-2; the D gene could be TRBD1 or TRBD2 (5 bases each). The ends were cut back, 6 bases at V and 1 base at J, with 9 bases in the middle. In germline, CDR1 is WNHNN, CDR2 SYGVQD (reference sequence). The CDR3 runs 14 residues. The CDR3 DNA reads TGCGCCAGCAGGAGTGGGGGGAACACCGGGGAGCTGTTTTTT. It is translated as CASRSGGNTGELFF.

This chain links TRBV6-1 with TRBJ2-7; the match to TRBD2 covers 11 bases. J was trimmed by 2 bases and V by 3 bases; bases with no gene match: 6. This CDR3 has 16 amino acids. Germline V gives CDR1 MNHNS, CDR2 SASEGT. The CDR3 here is CASSDPKLAGAYEQYF. CDR3 nucleotides: TGTGCCAGCAGTGACCCCAAACTAGCGGGGGCCTACGAGCAGTACTTC.

This chain connects TRBV6-6 to TRBJ2-5; D is uncertain. TRBJ2-7 explains the end of the DNA better; the J call may be wrong. The CDR3 totals 11 residues. The V gene's germline CDR1 is MNHNY and CDR2 SVGAGI (reference sequence). The DNA of the CDR3 is TGTGCCAGCACGGAGACGGGCGAGCAGTACTTC. Amino acids: CASTETGEQYF.

The chain uses TRBV7-6 and TRBJ2-5; D may be TRBD2 (5 bases). Trimming took 1 base from V and 4 from J, leaving 10 bases between them. The CDR3 has 14 residues. Germline V lookup: CDR1 SGHVS, CDR2 FNYEAQ. The CDR3 nucleotides are TGTGCCAGCAGCTTAGACCCTGGGAGAGAGACCCAGTACTTC. It codes for CASSLDPGRETQYF.